Judged by abundance, the clone carrying this T cell receptor beta chain is medium-sized. What it binds is unknown. The ends were cut back, 0 bases at V and 1 base at J, with 12 bases in the middle. The germline V gene encodes CDR1 SQVTM and CDR2 ANQGSEA. The CDR3 is 15 amino acids. cDNA was made from about 500 ng RNA using alpha and beta constant primers. Separate chain-specific third strand synthesis with multiplexing indices produced the alpha and beta libraries. A single primer pair per chain amplified all rearrangements, with per-molecule barcodes. TCRdb re-called the 5' RACE reads through MiXCR, storing one row per CDR3 protein. The sample lists 7,500 or so distinct CDR3 sequences, 7% to 9% occurring once. No cell fractionation was done, so the repertoire covers all unsorted peripheral blood T cells. The sample is drawn from a study of HIV-infected patients and healthy controls. Findings and limits, study-wide: In healthy controls, MAIT alpha CDR3s were common; in HIV+ repertoires, severely depleted.

The receptor was isolated from an adult with HIV infection. This rearrangement joins TRBV29-1 to TRBJ1-1, with unresolved D. This sample comprised blood, obtained before antiretroviral therapy. CDR3 sequence: CSVEDTGFGNTEAFF. Written as DNA, the CDR3 is TGCAGCGTTGAAGATACGGGGTTTGGGAACACTGAAGCTTTCTTT.